The 31 T cell receptor beta chains below all came from one sample that was sequenced in a study of cytomegalovirus exposure and HLA in healthy donors. PCR amplification relied on 60 Vbeta primers (plus 13 Jbeta primers). Clones were read by immunoSEQ multiplex PCR, and TCRdb kept only the in-frame ones, dropping some. The sample lists approximately 140,000 clones; almost 80% were seen once. Sequencing was performed on PBMCs. All receptors derive from a woman aged 40 to 50 in good health and CMV-seropositive.

This clone was seen a handful of times. The V gene is TRBV6-1, the J gene TRBJ1-2, with D possibly being TRBD1 (6 bases). The CDR3 contains 15 residues. Trimming cost V 4 bases and J 7 bases, with 19 bases left between them. Looked up from germline, CDR1 is MNHNS and CDR2 is SASEGT. The CDR3 bases are TGTGCCAGCAGTGCCCACAGGGACACGGGGGGTGGCTACACCTTC. Protein: CASSAHRDTGGGYTF.

CDR3 sequence (DNA): TGTGCCAGCAGCTGGGGTCCGGGACTAGCTAATTCACCCCTCCACTTT. As protein: CASSWGPGLANSPLHF. The chain recombines TRBV5-6 with TRBJ1-6; D is perhaps TRBD1 (5 bases). This CDR3 spans 16 amino acids. The germline V and J ends were trimmed by 3 bases and 6 bases, with 16 bases remaining between them. In germline, CDR1 is SGHDT, CDR2 YYEEEE.

The chain is built from TRBV2 and TRBJ1-1, with D maybe TRBD1 (5 bases). Germline CDR1 reads SNHLY; CDR2 reads FYNNEI. V was shortened by 4 bases and J by 0 bases, with 12 bases between the two germline ends. The length of the CDR3 is 15 residues. CDR3 loop: CASSVQGQMNTEAFF. The CDR3 DNA reads TGTGCCAGCAGTGTACAAGGACAAATGAACACTGAAGCTTTCTTT.

This chain links TRBV18 with TRBJ2-2, with D possibly being TRBD1 (6 bases). Deletions cut 0 bases from V and 2 bases from J, with 13 bases between. CDR1 is KGHSH, CDR2 LQKENI, per germline. The CDR3 is 17 residues long. CDR3 residues: CASSPPTGTTNTGELFF. CDR3 DNA sequence: TGTGCCAGCTCACCACCAACCGGGACAACAAACACCGGGGAGCTGTTTTTT.

Concerning this clone: Other DNA sequences in the sample encode the same CDR3. This sequence joins TRBV9 and TRBJ2-5, with TRBD2 matching over 15 bases. The CDR3 loop spans 17 amino acids. CDR1 and CDR2 (germline): SGDLS, YYNGEE. V was pared by 4 bases and J by 5 bases, with 9 bases of the junction left unmatched. DNA of the CDR3: TGTGCCAGCAGCCCCCGGACTAGCGGGGGGGCAGGGGAGACCCAGTACTTC. It yields the protein CASSPRTSGGAGETQYF.

The J gene is TRBJ1-1, the V gene TRBV19; D is unclear. CDR1 and CDR2 (germline): LNHDA, SQIVND (reference sequence). V was shortened by 0 bases and J by 8 bases, with 13 bases between the two germline ends. The CDR3 length is 14 residues. CDR3 sequence: CASSIDLRGGEAFF. The CDR3 DNA reads as TGTGCCAGTAGTATAGATTTGAGAGGCGGAGAAGCTTTCTTT.

This clone is a singleton in its sample. The rearrangement joins TRBV6-1 to TRBJ1-3; D ambiguous. This CDR3 has 12 residues. The germline V and J ends were trimmed by 2 bases and 9 bases, with 8 bases remaining between them. In germline, CDR1 is MNHNS, CDR2 SASEGT. CDR3: CASSEFIGTIYF. CDR3 coding DNA: TGTGCCAGCAGTGAATTCATCGGCACCATATATTTT.

The chain uses TRBV6-1 and TRBJ2-2; TRBD1 aligns across 10 bases. The CDR3 runs to 16 residues. Germline assignment: CDR1 MNHNS and CDR2 SASEGT. With 4 bases clipped from V and 6 bases from J, the junction kept 8 bases outside the gene matches. CDR3 DNA: TGTGCCAGCAGTGTGACAGGGGGCAATTGGGCCGGGGAGCTGTTTTTT. This translates into CASSVTGGNWAGELFF.

The chain recombines TRBV5-6 with TRBJ2-3; 10 nucleotides line up with TRBD1. The CDR3 runs to 16 residues. The V gene end was trimmed by 4 bases and the J gene end by 2 bases; junction bases not matched to a gene: 7. The germline V gene encodes CDR1 SGHDT and CDR2 YYEEEE. The CDR3 spells CASSRDRGRITDTQYF. CDR3 DNA sequence: TGTGCCAGCAGCCGTGACAGGGGGCGGATCACAGATACGCAGTATTTT.

V usage is TRBV12-2 and J usage is TRBJ1-1. TRBV12-2 is recorded as a pseudogene. The CDR3 runs 13 residues. This chain's CDR3 is CASLFGVNTEAFF. For the CDR3, the DNA is TGTGCAAGCCTATTCGGGGTAAACACTGAAGCTTTCTTT.

This CDR3 reads CASSVAGGGDEQFF. In nucleotides, the CDR3 is TGTGCCAGCAGCGTAGCGGGGGGCGGGGATGAGCAGTTCTTC. The V gene is TRBV9, the J gene TRBJ2-1; the D gene is possibly TRBD2 (7 bases). V lost 0 bases, J lost 8 bases, and 12 bases lay in between. The CDR3 covers 14 residues. Germline loops: CDR1 SGDLS, CDR2 YYNGEE.

The chain is built from TRBV11-1 and TRBJ1-6, with D unresolved. CDR1 is SGHAT and CDR2 is FQDESV in the germline V gene (reference sequence). The V end lost 5 bases, the J end lost 7 bases, and 12 bases lay between the germline ends. The CDR3 contains 14 residues. The CDR3 coding sequence is TGTGCCAGCAGCCGCGGACTGGAAAATTCACCCCTCCACTTT. Translating gives CASSRGLENSPLHF. Full variable domain (rest looked up from reference TRBV11-1 and TRBJ1-6): EAEVAQSPRYKITEKSQAVAFWCDPISGHATLYWYRQILGQGPELLVQFQDESVVDDSQLPKDRFSAERLKGVDSTLKIQPAELGDSAMYLCASSRGLENSPLHFGNGTRLTVT.

This chain uses TRBV29-1 with TRBJ2-3, with a possible D match to TRBD2 (6 bases). The germline V gene has CDR1 SQVTM and CDR2 ANQGSEA. This CDR3 spans 13 amino acids. V was cut by 6 bases and J by 2 bases, with 12 bases left in between. The CDR3 sequence is CSVRRAPTDTQYF. DNA of the CDR3: TGCAGCGTCCGGAGGGCCCCCACAGATACGCAGTATTTT.

The chain employs TRBV19 and TRBJ2-5, with 7 positions matching TRBD2. V lost 3 bases and J lost 4; bases outside the gene matches: 8. Germline values: CDR1 LNHDA, CDR2 SQIVND (reference sequence). The CDR3 length is 15 residues. The CDR3: CASSIGGGGGETQYF. CDR3 in DNA: TGTGCCAGTAGTATTGGGGGGGGAGGAGGAGAGACCCAGTACTTC.

The chain links TRBV6-1 to TRBJ2-7; 7 bases align to TRBD1. With 6 bases clipped from V and 7 bases from J, the junction kept 12 bases outside the gene matches. Germline V lookup: CDR1 MNHNS, CDR2 SASEGT. The CDR3 length is 14 residues. Written as DNA, the CDR3 is TGTGCCAGCAGGCACAGGGGTTTGTCGGGAGAGCAGTACTTC. Translated, it gives CASRHRGLSGEQYF.

This clone was seen once. The V and J genes are TRBV6-5 and TRBJ2-7; the D is unclear. Germline lookup yields CDR1 MNHEY and CDR2 SVGAGI. This CDR3 region has 15 residues. V shed 2 bases and J shed 4 bases, with 15 bases lying between them. The CDR3 sequence is CASSYEARRFYEQYF. CDR3 coding DNA: TGTGCCAGCAGTTACGAGGCTAGACGGTTTTACGAGCAGTACTTC.

This clone showed up just once. The J gene is TRBJ2-5, the V gene TRBV5-1, with 7 bases matching TRBD2. The DNA end is a closer match to TRBJ2-7, so the J assignment may be wrong. The germline CDR1 and CDR2 sequences are SGHRS and YFSETQ. This CDR3 is 16 amino acids long. The CDR3 protein is CASSSPKGSGVYEQYF. CDR3 DNA: TGCGCCAGCAGCTCGCCTAAGGGAAGCGGGGTGTACGAGCAGTACTTC.

This clone was observed once. Other nucleotide sequences from this sample produce the same CDR3. The chain couples TRBV7-9 to TRBJ2-1; 8 bases are shared with TRBD2. This CDR3 has 16 amino acids. The germline CDR1 and CDR2 sequences are SEHNR and FQNEAQ (reference sequence). Unmatched junction bases numbered 6, after V lost 5 bases and J lost 0 bases. The DNA for the CDR3 is TGTGCCAGCAGCCCCCGCGGGGGGAGCTCCTACAATGAGCAGTTCTTC. Its translation is CASSPRGGSSYNEQFF.

In DNA, the CDR3 is TGTGCCAGTAGACTAGCGGGGTCTAGCACAGATACGCAGTATTTT. It codes for CASRLAGSSTDTQYF. The gene calls are TRBV19 and TRBJ2-3, with TRBD2 identical over 10 bases. With V trimmed by 6 bases and J by 0 bases, 3 bases remained unmatched. The CDR3 loop spans 15 amino acids. Germline CDR1 LNHDA, CDR2 SQIVND (reference sequence).

The chain carries TRBV5-1 and TRBJ2-3; 10 bases are shared with TRBD2. Trimming at V came to 4 bases and at J to 6 bases, leaving 11 bases not matched to a gene. The CDR3 runs to 16 residues. Germline assignment: CDR1 SGHRS and CDR2 YFSETQ. The CDR3 reads CASSPGTSASPDTQYF. The DNA of the CDR3 is TGCGCCAGCAGCCCGGGGACTAGCGCTTCTCCGGATACGCAGTATTTT. Full variable domain (remainder filled in from reference TRBV5-1 and TRBJ2-3): KAGVTQTPRYLIKTRGQQVTLSCSPISGHRSVSWYQQTPGQGLQFLFEYFSETQRNKGNFPGRFSGRQFSNSRSEMNVSTLELGDSALYLCASSPGTSASPDTQYFGPGTRLTVL.

The rearrangement links TRBV27 to TRBJ2-6, with TRBD2 matching over 10 bases. Unmatched junction bases numbered 2, after V lost 0 bases and J lost 0 bases. This CDR3 has 18 residues. Germline loops: CDR1 MNHEY, CDR2 SMNVEV (reference sequence). In nucleotides, the CDR3 is TGTGCCAGCAGTTTATCTAGCGGGGGGAGCTCTGGGGCCAACGTCCTGACTTTC. Translating it yields CASSLSSGGSSGANVLTF.

This sequence joins TRBV19 and TRBJ1-3; 7 nucleotides match TRBD1. Germline trimming cut 9 bases from V and 0 bases from J; bases unmatched to any gene: 2. Per the germline V gene, CDR1 is LNHDA and CDR2 is SQIVND (reference sequence). The CDR3 is 13 residues long. The chain's CDR3 is CASDRDSGNTIYF. The CDR3 DNA is TGTGCCAGCGACAGGGACTCTGGAAACACCATATATTTT. The complete variable domain, with remaining parts taken from reference TRBV19 and TRBJ1-3, reads DGGITQSPKYLFRKEGQNVTLSCEQNLNHDAMYWYRQDPGQGLRLIYYSQIVNDFQKGDIAEGYSVSREKKESFPLTVTSAQKNPTAFYLCASDRDSGNTIYFGEGSWLTVV.

A few counts support this clone. The gene calls are TRBV29-1 and TRBJ1-4; no definite D call. The CDR3 is 14 residues long. The germline CDR1 and CDR2 sequences are SQVTM and ANQGSEA. Trimming removed 6 bases from V and 8 bases from J, with 19 bases in between. The CDR3 loop is CSVFILSVGEKLFF. The CDR3 DNA is TGCAGCGTATTTATCCTCAGCGTTGGGGAAAAACTGTTTTTT.

The gene calls are TRBV5-1 and TRBJ1-2; no clear D gene. The CDR3 has 13 amino acids. Trimming stripped 0 bases from V and 3 bases from J, with 6 bases between. Germline CDR1 reads SGHRS; CDR2 reads YFSETQ. The CDR3 region has the DNA TGCGCCAGCAGCTTGGACAGCTACTATGGCTACACCTTC. This translates into CASSLDSYYGYTF.

The chain recombines TRBV4-1 with TRBJ1-4; 11 positions agree with TRBD1. With V trimmed by 1 base and J by 4 bases, 8 bases remained unmatched. Per the germline V gene, CDR1 is MGHRA and CDR2 is YSYEKL. This CDR3 contains 18 residues. The CDR3 coding sequence is TGCGCCAGCAGCCAAGGGACAGGGGGCCCCACACTTAATGAAAAACTGTTTTTT. It codes for CASSQGTGGPTLNEKLFF.

V and J are TRBV6-5 and TRBJ2-7; tentatively, D is TRBD1 (6 bases). The CDR3 totals 15 residues. Germline lookup yields CDR1 MNHEY and CDR2 SVGAGI. The V end lost 5 bases, the J end lost 5 bases, and 19 bases lay between the germline ends. The CDR3 DNA follows: TGTGCCAGCAGTCGGAATCAGGGGCTGTTGCACGAGCAGTACTTC. This codes for CASSRNQGLLHEQYF.

This clone was counted a few times. The CDR3 DNA reads as TGTGCCAGTAGTATACAGGGGGCGATCGACTATGGCTACACCTTC. It yields the protein CASSIQGAIDYGYTF. The chain couples TRBV19 to TRBJ1-2; 8 bases agree with TRBD1. Germline CDR1 reads LNHDA; CDR2 reads SQIVND (reference sequence). V was clipped by 2 bases and J by 3 bases; unmatched bases: 5. This CDR3 spans 15 amino acids.

The chain recombines TRBV6-6 with TRBJ2-5; possibly TRBD1 for D (6 bases). Matching the DNA end better, TRBJ2-7 makes the J call doubtful. CDR1 is MNHNY, CDR2 SVGAGI, per germline (reference sequence). This CDR3 region has 14 residues. The chain's CDR3 is CASSYLQGTYEQYF. CDR3 in DNA: TGTGCCAGCAGTTACCTGCAGGGGACCTACGAGCAGTACTTC.

A note on this clone: Other DNA sequences of this sample code for an identical CDR3. The gene calls are TRBV7-2 and TRBJ2-6; D possibly corresponds to TRBD1 (6 bases). Looked up from germline, CDR1 is SGHTA and CDR2 is FQGNSA. The CDR3 is made up of 16 amino acids. V gave up 1 base and J gave up 2 bases, with 9 bases separating them. CDR3 in DNA: TGTGCCAGCAGCTTAGGCGCAGGGGCTGGGGCCAACGTCCTGACTTTC. The encoded protein is CASSLGAGAGANVLTF.

The genes are TRBV4-1 and TRBJ2-5; possible D gene TRBD1, 5 bases. The assigned J gene may be wrong: the sequence end matches TRBJ2-7 better. The CDR3 sequence is 17 residues long. The germline CDR1 and CDR2 sequences are MGHRA and YSYEKL. This chain's CDR3 is CASRAQGQGGQSYEQYF. As DNA, the CDR3 is TGCGCCAGCAGAGCTCAAGGGCAGGGCGGCCAATCCTACGAGCAGTACTTC.

The chain recombines TRBV5-1 with TRBJ2-1, with D hard to call. The CDR3 is made up of 14 amino acids. The germline gives CDR1 SGHRS, CDR2 YFSETQ. V dropped 0 bases and J dropped 6 bases, with 10 bases sitting between them. The CDR3 reads CASSLGPLPNEQFF. CDR3 in DNA: TGCGCCAGCAGCTTGGGTCCACTCCCCAATGAGCAGTTCTTC.